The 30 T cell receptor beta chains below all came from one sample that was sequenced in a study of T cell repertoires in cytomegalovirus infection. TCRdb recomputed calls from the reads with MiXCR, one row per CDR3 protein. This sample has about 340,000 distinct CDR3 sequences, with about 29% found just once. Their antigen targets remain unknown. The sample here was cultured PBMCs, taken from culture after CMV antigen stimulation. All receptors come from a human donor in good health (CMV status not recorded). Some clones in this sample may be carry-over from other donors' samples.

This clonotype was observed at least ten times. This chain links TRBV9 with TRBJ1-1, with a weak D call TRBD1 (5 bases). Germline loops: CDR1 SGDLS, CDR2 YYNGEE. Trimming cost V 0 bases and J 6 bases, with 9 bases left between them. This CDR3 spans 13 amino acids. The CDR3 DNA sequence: TGTGCCAGCAGCGTAGGGGGGGAGCCTGAAGCTTTCTTT. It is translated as CASSVGGEPEAFF.

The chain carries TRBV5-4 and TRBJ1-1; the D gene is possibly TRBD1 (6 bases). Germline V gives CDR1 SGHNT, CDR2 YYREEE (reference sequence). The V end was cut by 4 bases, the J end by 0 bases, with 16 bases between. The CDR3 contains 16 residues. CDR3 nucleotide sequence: TGTGCCAGCAGCCGGGGTTTGACAGGAATGAACACTGAAGCTTTCTTT. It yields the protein CASSRGLTGMNTEAFF.

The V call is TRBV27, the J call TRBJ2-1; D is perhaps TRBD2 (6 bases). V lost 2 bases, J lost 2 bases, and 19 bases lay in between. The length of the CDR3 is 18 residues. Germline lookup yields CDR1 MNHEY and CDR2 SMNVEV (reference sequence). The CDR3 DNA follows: TGTGCCAGCAGTTTACGCGCGTCTTTGGGAGGCGCCTACAATGAGCAGTTCTTC. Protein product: CASSLRASLGGAYNEQFF.

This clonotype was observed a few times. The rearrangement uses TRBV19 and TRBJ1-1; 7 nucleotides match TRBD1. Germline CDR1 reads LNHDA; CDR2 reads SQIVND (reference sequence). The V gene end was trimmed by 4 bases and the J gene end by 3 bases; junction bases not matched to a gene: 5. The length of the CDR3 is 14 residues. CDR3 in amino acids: CASSKRDRDTEAFF. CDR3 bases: TGTGCCAGTAGTAAACGGGACAGAGACACTGAAGCTTTCTTT.

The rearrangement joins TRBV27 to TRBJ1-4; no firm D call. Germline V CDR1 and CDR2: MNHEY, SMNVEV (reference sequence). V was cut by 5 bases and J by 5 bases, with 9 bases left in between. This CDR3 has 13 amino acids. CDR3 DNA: TGTGCCAGCAGTAGAAGCTGGAATGAAAAACTGTTTTTT. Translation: CASSRSWNEKLFF.

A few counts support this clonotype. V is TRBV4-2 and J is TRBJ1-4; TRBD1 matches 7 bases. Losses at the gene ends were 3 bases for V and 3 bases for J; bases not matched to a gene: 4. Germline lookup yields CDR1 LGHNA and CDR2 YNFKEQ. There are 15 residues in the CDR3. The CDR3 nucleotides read TGTGCCAGCAGCCAGTCGACAGGGTCTAATGAAAAACTGTTTTTT. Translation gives CASSQSTGSNEKLFF.

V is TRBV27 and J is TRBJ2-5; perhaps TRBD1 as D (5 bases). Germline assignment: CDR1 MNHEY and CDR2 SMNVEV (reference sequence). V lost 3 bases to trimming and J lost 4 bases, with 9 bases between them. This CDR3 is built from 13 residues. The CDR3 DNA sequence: TGTGCCAGCAGTTTGGGGCAGCGAGAGACCCAGTACTTC. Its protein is CASSLGQRETQYF.

CDR3 in amino acids: CASSRTGAHQETQYF. CDR3 nucleotides: TGCGCCAGCAGTCGGACAGGGGCTCACCAAGAGACCCAGTACTTC. The chain recombines TRBV4-1 with TRBJ2-5, with 9 positions matching TRBD1. Unmatched junction bases numbered 5, after V lost 6 bases and J lost 0 bases. The CDR3 runs 15 residues. Germline V gene lookup returns CDR1 MGHRA and CDR2 YSYEKL.

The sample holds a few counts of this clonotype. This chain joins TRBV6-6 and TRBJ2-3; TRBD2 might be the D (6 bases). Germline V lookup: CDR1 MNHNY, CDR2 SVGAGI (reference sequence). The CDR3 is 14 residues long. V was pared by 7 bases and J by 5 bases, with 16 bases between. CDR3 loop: CASTRSRELDTQYF. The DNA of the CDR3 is TGTGCCAGCACCAGATCCCGGGAGTTAGATACGCAGTATTTT.

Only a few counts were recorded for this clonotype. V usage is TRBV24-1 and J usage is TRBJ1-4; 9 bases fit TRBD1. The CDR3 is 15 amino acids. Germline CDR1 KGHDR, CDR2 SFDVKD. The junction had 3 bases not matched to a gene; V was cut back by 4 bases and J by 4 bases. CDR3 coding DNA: TGTGCCACCAGTGACGCGGGACAGGGTAATGAAAAACTGTTTTTT. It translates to CATSDAGQGNEKLFF.

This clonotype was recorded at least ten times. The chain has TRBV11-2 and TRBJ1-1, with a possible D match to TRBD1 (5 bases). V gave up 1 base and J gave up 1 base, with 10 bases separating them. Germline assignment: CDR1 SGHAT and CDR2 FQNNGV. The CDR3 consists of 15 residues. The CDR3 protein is CASSLVQTGNTEAFF. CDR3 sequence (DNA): TGTGCCAGCAGCTTAGTTCAAACAGGGAACACTGAAGCTTTCTTT.

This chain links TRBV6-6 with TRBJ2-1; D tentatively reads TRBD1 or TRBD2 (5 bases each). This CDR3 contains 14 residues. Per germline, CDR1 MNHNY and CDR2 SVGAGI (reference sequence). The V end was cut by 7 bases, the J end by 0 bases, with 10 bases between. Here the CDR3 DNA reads TGTGCCAGCATGGGGGTTTTCTCCTACAATGAGCAGTTCTTC. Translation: CASMGVFSYNEQFF.

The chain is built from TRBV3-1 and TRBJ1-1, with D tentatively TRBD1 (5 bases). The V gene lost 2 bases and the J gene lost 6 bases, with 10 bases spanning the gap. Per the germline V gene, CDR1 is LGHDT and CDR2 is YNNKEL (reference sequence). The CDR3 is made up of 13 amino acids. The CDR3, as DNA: TGTGCCAGCAGCCAACAATGGGACTCTGAAGCTTTCTTT. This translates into CASSQQWDSEAFF.

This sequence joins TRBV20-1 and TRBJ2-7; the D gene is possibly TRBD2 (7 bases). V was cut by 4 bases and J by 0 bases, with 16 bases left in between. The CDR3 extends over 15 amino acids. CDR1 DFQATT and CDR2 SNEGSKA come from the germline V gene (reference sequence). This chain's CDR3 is CSAKGRGAFSYEQYF. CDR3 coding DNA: TGCAGTGCTAAGGGTCGGGGGGCCTTCTCCTACGAGCAGTACTTC.

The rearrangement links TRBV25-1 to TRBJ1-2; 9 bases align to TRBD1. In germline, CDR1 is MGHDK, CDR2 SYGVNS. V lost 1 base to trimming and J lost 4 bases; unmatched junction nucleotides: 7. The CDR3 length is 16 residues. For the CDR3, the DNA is TGTGCCAGCAGTGAATCTCACCGGGACAGGGCCTATGGCTACACCTTC. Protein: CASSESHRDRAYGYTF.

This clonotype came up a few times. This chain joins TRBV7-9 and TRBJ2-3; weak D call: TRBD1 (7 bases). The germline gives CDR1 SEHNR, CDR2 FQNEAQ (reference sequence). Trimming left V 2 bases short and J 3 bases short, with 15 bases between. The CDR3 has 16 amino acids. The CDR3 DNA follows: TGTGCCAGCAGCTTATCGAGGCAGGGGGGAACAGATACGCAGTATTTT. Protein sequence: CASSLSRQGGTDTQYF.

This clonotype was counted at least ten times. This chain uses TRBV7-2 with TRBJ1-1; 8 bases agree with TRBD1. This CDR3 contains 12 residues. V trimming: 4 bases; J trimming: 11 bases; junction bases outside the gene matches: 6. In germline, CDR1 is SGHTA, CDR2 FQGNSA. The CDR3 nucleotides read TGTGCCAGCAGCTACCGGGACAGGAATGCTTTCTTT. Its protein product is CASSYRDRNAFF.

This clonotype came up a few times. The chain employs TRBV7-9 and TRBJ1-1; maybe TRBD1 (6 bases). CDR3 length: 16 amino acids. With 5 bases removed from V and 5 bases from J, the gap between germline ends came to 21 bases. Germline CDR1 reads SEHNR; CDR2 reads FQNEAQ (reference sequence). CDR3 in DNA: TGTGCCAGCAGCCCCACGGCAGGGGCCAGGAGGACTGAAGCTTTCTTT. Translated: CASSPTAGARRTEAFF.

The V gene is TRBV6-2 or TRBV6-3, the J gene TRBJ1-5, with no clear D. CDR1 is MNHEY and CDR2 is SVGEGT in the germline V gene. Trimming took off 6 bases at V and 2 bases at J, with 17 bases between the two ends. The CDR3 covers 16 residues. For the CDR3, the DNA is TGTGCCAGCAGCCGTCCCACCCTCAAGGGCAATCAGCCCCAGCATTTT. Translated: CASSRPTLKGNQPQHF.

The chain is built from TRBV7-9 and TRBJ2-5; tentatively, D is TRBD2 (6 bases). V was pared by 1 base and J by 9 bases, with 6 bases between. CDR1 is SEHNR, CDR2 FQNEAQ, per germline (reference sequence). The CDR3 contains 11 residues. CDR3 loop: CASSLGDSQYF. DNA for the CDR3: TGTGCCAGCAGCTTAGGGGACTCCCAGTACTTC.

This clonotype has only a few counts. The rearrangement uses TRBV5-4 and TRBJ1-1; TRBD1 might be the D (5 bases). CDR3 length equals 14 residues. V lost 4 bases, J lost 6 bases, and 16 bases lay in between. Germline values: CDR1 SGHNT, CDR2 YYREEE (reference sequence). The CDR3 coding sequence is TGTGCCAGCAGCCTGGGACTGGTGCTCGCTGAAGCTTTCTTT. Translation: CASSLGLVLAEAFF. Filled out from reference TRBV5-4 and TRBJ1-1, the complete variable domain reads ETGVTQSPTHLIKTRGQQVTLRCSSQSGHNTVSWYQQALGQGPQFIFQYYREEENGRGNFPPRFSGLQFPNYSSELNVNALELDDSALYLCASSLGLVLAEAFFGQGTRLTVV.

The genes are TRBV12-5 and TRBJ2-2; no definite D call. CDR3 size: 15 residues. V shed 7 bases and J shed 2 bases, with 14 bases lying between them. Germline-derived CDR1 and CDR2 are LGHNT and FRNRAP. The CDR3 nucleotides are TGTGCTAGTGCCCAATTCCCTAGAAACACCGGGGAGCTGTTTTTT. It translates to CASAQFPRNTGELFF.

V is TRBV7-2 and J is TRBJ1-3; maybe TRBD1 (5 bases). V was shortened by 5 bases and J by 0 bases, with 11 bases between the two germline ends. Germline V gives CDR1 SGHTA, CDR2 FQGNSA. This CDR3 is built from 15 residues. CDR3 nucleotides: TGTGCCAGCAGCCAACACGGGACCTCTGGAAACACCATATATTTT. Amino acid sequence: CASSQHGTSGNTIYF.

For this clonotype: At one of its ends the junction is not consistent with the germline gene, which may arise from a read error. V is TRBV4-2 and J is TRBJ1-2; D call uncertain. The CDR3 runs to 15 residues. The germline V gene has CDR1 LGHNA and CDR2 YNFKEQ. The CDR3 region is CASSQAGPTNFGYTF. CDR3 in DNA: TGTGCCAGCAGCCAAGCCGGGCCGACGAACTTTGGCTACACCTTC.

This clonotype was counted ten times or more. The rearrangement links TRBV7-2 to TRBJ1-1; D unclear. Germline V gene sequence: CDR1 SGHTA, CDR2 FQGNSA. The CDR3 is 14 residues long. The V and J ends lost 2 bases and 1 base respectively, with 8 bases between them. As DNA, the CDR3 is TGTGCCAGCAGCTTAAGTGGGCGGAACACTGAAGCTTTCTTT. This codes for CASSLSGRNTEAFF.

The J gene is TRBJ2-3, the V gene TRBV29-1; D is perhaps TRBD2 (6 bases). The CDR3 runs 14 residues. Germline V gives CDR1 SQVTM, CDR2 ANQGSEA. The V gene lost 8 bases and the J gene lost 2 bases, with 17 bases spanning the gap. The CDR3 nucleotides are TGCAGCTCCGGTGCAGCGGGTTTCACAGATACGCAGTATTTT. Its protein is CSSGAAGFTDTQYF.

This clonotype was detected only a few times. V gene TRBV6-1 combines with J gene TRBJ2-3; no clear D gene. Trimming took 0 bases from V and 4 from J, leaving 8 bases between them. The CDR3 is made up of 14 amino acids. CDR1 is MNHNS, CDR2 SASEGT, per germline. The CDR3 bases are TGTGCCAGCAGTGAAGCGCTTGGAGCAGATACGCAGTATTTT. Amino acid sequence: CASSEALGADTQYF.

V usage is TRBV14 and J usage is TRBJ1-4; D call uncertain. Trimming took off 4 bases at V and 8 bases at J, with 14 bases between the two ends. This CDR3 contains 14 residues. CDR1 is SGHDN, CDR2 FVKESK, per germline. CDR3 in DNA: TGTGCCAGCAGCCCCCTAGGCCTGGGGGAAAAACTGTTTTTT. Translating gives CASSPLGLGEKLFF.

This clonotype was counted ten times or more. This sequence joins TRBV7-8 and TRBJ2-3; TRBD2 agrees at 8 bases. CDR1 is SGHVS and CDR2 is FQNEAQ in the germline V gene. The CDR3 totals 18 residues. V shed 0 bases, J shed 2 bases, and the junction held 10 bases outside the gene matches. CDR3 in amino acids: CASSLALLREGDTDTQYF. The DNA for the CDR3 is TGTGCCAGCAGCTTAGCGCTTCTACGGGAGGGCGACACAGATACGCAGTATTTT.

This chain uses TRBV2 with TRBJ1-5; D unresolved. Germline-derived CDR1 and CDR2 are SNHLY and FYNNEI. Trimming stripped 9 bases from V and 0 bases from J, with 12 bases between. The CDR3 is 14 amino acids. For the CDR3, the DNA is TGTGCCAGGTCCGGGATTTATAGCAATCAGCCCCAGCATTTT. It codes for CARSGIYSNQPQHF. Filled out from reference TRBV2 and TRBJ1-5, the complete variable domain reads EPEVTQTPSHQVTQMGQEVILRCVPISNHLYFYWYRQILGQKVEFLVSFYNNEISEKSEIFDDQFSVERPDGSNFTLKIRSTKLEDSAMYFCARSGIYSNQPQHFGDGTRLSIL.